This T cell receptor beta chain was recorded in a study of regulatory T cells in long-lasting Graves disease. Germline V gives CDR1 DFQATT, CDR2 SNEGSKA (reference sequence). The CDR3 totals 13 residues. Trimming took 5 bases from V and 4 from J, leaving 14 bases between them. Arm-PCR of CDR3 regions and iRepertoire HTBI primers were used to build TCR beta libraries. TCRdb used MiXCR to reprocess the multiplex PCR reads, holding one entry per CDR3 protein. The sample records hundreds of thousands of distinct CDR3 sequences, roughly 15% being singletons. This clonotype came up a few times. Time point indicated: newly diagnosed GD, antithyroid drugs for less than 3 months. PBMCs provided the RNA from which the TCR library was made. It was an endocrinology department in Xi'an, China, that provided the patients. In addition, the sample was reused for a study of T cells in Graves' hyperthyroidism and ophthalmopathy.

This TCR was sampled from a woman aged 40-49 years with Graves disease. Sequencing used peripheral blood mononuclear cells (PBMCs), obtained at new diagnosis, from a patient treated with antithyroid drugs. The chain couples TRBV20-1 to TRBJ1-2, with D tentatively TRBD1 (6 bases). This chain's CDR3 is CSAFSPGVYGYTF. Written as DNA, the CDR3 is TGCAGTGCTTTCTCCCCAGGGGTCTATGGCTACACCTTC.